This T cell receptor beta chain was obtained from a study of PD-1 blockade in classical Hodgkin lymphoma. Method: immunoSEQ multiplex PCR; TCRdb's copy keeps in-frame clones and lacks some. Seen here are about 40,000 clones, over 60% observed once, and the top ten hold over 9.5%. This CDR3 spans 15 amino acids. Trimming cost V 2 bases and J 4 bases, with 12 bases left between them. In germline, CDR1 is MNHEY, CDR2 SMNVEV (reference sequence). All patients relapsed after autologous stem cell transplantation, and brentuximab vedotin exposure varied. Here the sequenced sample was peripheral blood mononuclear cells (PBMCs), taken at baseline. The chain carries TRBV27 and TRBJ2-1; D ambiguous. The receptor's source is a human donor with classical Hodgkin lymphoma. For the CDR3, the DNA is TGTGCCAGCAGTTTAGTGGACCCCTCATACAATGAGCAGTTCTTC. Protein product: CASSLVDPSYNEQFF.